The source of this TCR beta chain is a study of vaccination effects on CD4 cells after COVID-19. Study summary: All study participants received two doses of BNT162b2 or mRNA-1273 vaccine.

General study results and limits: Clones arising from infection and from vaccination showed marked clonal contraction late after vaccination.

Germline CDR1 and CDR2: MNHNY and SVGAGI (reference sequence). V was shortened by 6 bases and J by 9 bases, with 21 bases between the two germline ends. The CDR3 has 15 amino acids. The protocol was immunoSEQ multiplex PCR, while the TCRdb copy is restricted to in-frame clones and leaves out a portion. The table includes roughly 60,000 clones, 70% detected once. As regards this clone: Its specificity is not known.

Before sequencing, viral peptide pools were used by the ViraFEST assay to expand antigen-specific CD4+ T cells. CD4+ T cells were isolated after about eleven days of culture. Negative nucleocapsid antibody tests before and after vaccination confirmed no previous SARS-CoV-2 infection. The chain links TRBV6-6 to TRBJ2-1, with a possible D match to TRBD1 (6 bases). The sequencing here drew on CD4+ T cells from PBMCs cultured with SARS-CoV-2 spike peptides, taken before COVID-19 vaccination. The receptor was isolated from a human donor who received a COVID-19 vaccine. CDR3 sequence: CASSRGVGAQAEQFF. The CDR3 region has the DNA TGTGCCAGCAGCAGGGGTGTAGGAGCCCAGGCTGAGCAGTTCTTC.